These T cell receptor beta chains were read from a single sample in a study of shared clonotypes between healthy human individuals. Some clones are missing from TCRdb's copy, which holds only in-frame ones; the method was immunoSEQ multiplex PCR. The sample carries just over 2,000,000 clones, 90% to 95% recorded once. The sequenced material came from naive CD4+ T cells sorted from blood. Receptors originate from a young man in good health. Each CDR3 is given with its conserved first and last residue. Each record gives: V gene, J gene, clone size, D gene, CDR3 protein, CDR3 DNA. The D gene is left open where the match is weak. Size is omitted from some rows. Given values are once, few, many or a class for expanded clones.

>TRBV5-4|TRBJ1-1|-|-
CASRLDSMNTEAFF
TGTGCCAGCAGACTCGACAGTATGAACACTGAAGCTTTCTTT
>TRBV18|TRBJ2-7|-|-
CASSPGRETYEQYF
TGTGCCAGCTCACCGGGACGTGAAACCTACGAGCAGTACTTC
>TRBV30|TRBJ2-1|-|TRBD1
CASDRDSYNEQFF
TGTGCCTCTGACAGGGACTCCTACAATGAGCAGTTCTTC
>TRBV5-1|TRBJ2-4|-|TRBD1
CASSLAGTGEGRNIQYF
TGCGCCAGCAGCTTGGCCGGGACAGGGGAGGGCCGAAACATTCAGTACTTC
>TRBV27|TRBJ2-3|-|TRBD2
CASRRTSGSTTDTQYF
TGTGCCAGCAGGAGAACTAGCGGGAGTACAACAGATACGCAGTATTTT
>TRBV11-2|TRBJ2-5|-|TRBD1
CASNSAGGSETQYF
TGTGCCAGCAACTCGGCAGGGGGCTCGGAGACCCAGTACTTC
>TRBV21-1|TRBJ1-6|-|-
CASTASSSYNSPLHF
TGTGCCAGCACCGCTAGTAGTTCCTATAATTCACCCCTCCACTTT
>TRBV6-1|TRBJ1-5|-|TRBD1
CASSAGQGKSQPQHF
TGTGCCAGCAGTGCCGGACAGGGAAAGTCTCAGCCCCAGCATTTT
>TRBV9|TRBJ2-2|-|-
CASSPRLVAGELFF
TGTGCCAGCAGCCCACGACTGGTGGCCGGGGAGCTGTTTTTT
>TRBV6-4|TRBJ2-3|-|TRBD1
CASSYGTGDTDTQYF
TGTGCCAGCAGTTACGGGACAGGGGATACAGATACGCAGTATTTT
>TRBV30|TRBJ1-1|-|TRBD1
CAWRPPGTGEAFF
TGTGCCTGGAGGCCCCCCGGGACAGGGGAAGCTTTCTTT
>TRBV10-3|TRBJ1-1|-|-
CAIGSGREMNTEAFF
TGTGCCATCGGCTCAGGCAGGGAAATGAACACTGAAGCTTTCTTT
>TRBV28|TRBJ1-4|-|-
CASSTGRGEKLFF
TGTGCCAGCAGTACAGGGAGGGGCGAAAAACTGTTTTTT
>TRBV5-1|TRBJ1-5|-|-
CASSQIPGLGQPQHF
TGCGCCAGCAGCCAAATCCCAGGGCTCGGTCAGCCCCAGCATTTT
>TRBV7-2|TRBJ2-1|once|-
CASSVLGDEQFF
TGTGCCAGCAGCGTATTGGGGGATGAGCAGTTCTTC
>TRBV27|TRBJ2-7|-|-
CASSLRGAKDEQYF
TGTGCCAGCAGTTTAAGGGGGGCGAAGGACGAGCAGTACTTC